A single sample is the source of the 5 T cell receptor beta chains below, sequenced in a study of response to subunit inactivated influenza vaccine. TCRdb re-analysed the RT-PCR reads in MiXCR, keeping a single row per CDR3 protein. This sample carries under 850,000 distinct CDR3 sequences, less than 20% of them seen once, and the ten largest clones take 9.5% to 13%. Sequencing used PBMCs from blood, obtained 4 to 6 days after vaccination. These receptors all stem from a man in his forties or fifties who received an inactivated influenza vaccine.

This chain links TRBV6-2 or TRBV6-3 with TRBJ2-1; 11 bases are a match to TRBD2. From germline, CDR1 is MNHEY and CDR2 SVGEGT. This CDR3 is built from 17 residues. V trimming: 0 bases; J trimming: 8 bases; junction bases outside the gene matches: 9. CDR3 sequence (DNA): TGTGCCAGCAGTTACTCGCTGGGGACTAGCGGCCTGCATGAGCAGTTCTTC. This translates into CASSYSLGTSGLHEQFF.

This clonotype has a handful of counts. J is TRBJ2-1 and V is TRBV6-6; no clear D gene. The CDR3 covers 13 residues. Germline V gene data show CDR1 as MNHNY and CDR2 as SVGAGI (reference sequence). Trimming stripped 0 bases from V and 7 bases from J, with 7 bases between. The CDR3, as DNA: TGTGCCAGCAGTTACTCTTCTCAAAATGAGCAGTTCTTC. This encodes CASSYSSQNEQFF.

The J gene is TRBJ1-1, the V gene TRBV30; D uncertain. The CDR3 is made up of 13 amino acids. Germline V CDR1 and CDR2: GTSNPN, SVGIG (reference sequence). Between the trimmed V and J ends, which lost 0 bases and 1 base, there was a span of 6 bases. CDR3 coding DNA: TGTGCCTGGAGTGTAACCGCGAACACTGAAGCTTTCTTT. Amino acids: CAWSVTANTEAFF.

The chain links TRBV10-1 to TRBJ2-7; D tentatively fits TRBD1 or TRBD2 (5 bases each). The V end was cut by 3 bases, the J end by 0 bases, with 12 bases between. In germline, CDR1 is WNHNN, CDR2 SYGVQD (reference sequence). This CDR3 is built from 15 residues. The CDR3 sequence: CASSEYAGSSYEQYF. The CDR3 nucleotides are TGCGCCAGCAGTGAATACGCAGGGAGCTCCTACGAGCAGTACTTC.

The table lists this clonotype with a few counts. This chain uses TRBV3-1 with TRBJ2-7, with 7 bases aligning to TRBD2. CDR1 and CDR2 (germline): LGHDT, YNNKEL (reference sequence). The CDR3 runs 14 residues. J gave up 2 bases and V 1 base, and 2 bases lay outside the gene matches. CDR3 sequence reads: CASSQGTSTYEQYF. CDR3 bases: TGTGCCAGCAGCCAAGGGACTAGTACCTACGAGCAGTACTTC.